This is a list of T cell receptor beta chains from one sample in a study of OX40 agonist ivuxolimab in advanced cancers. Clones were sequenced by immunoSEQ multiplex PCR, and TCRdb holds only the in-frame ones, with some missing. This sample carries some 14,000 clones, over 75% of them seen once, and the ten largest clones take around 24%. The starting material was CD4+ or CD8+ T cells sorted from blood, obtained in a trial of the OX40 agonist ivuxolimab. Receptors originate from an adult with an advanced solid tumor such as melanoma, head and neck, liver or kidney cancer. The CDR3 runs from the conserved cysteine through the conserved F or W. A D gene is named only where the DNA matches it firmly. Not every row has a clone size; where given, it reads once, few, many or a size class.

d_gene,v_gene,abundance,j_gene,CDR3aa,CDR3nt
TRBD1,TRBV30,few,TRBJ1-1,CAWRTDRDTEAFF,TGTGCCTGGAGAACAGACAGGGACACTGAAGCTTTCTTT
TRBD2,TRBV7-8,.,TRBJ2-7,CASSLGGRTYEQYF,TGTGCCAGCAGCTTAGGCGGGAGAACCTACGAGCAGTACTTC
.,TRBV27,medium-sized,TRBJ2-1,CASIRNNEQFF,TGTGCCAGCATACGCAACAATGAGCAGTTCTTC
TRBD2,TRBV7-3,once,TRBJ2-1,CASSQPGGDYNEQFF,TGTGCCAGCAGCCAACCGGGGGGTGACTACAATGAGCAGTTCTTC
TRBD1,TRBV7-8,.,TRBJ1-2,CASSIQGVRDHIRFGYTF,TGTGCCAGCAGCATACAGGGGGTTAGGGACCACATTCGATTTGGCTACACCTTC
.,TRBV19,.,TRBJ2-7,CASSIEAGNYEQYF,TGTGCCAGTAGTATAGAGGCGGGAAATTACGAGCAGTACTTC
.,TRBV21-1,.,TRBJ2-7,CASTHRGSGRMLKWGYEQYF,TGTGCCAGCACCCACCGGGGTAGCGGGAGAATGCTTAAGTGGGGCTACGAGCAGTACTTC
.,TRBV7-3,.,TRBJ2-1,CASSSGPGTGEARNEQFF,TGTGCCAGCAGCAGCGGCCCCGGGACGGGAGAGGCCAGGAATGAGCAGTTCTTC
TRBD2,TRBV9,.,TRBJ2-1,CASSVRLAETYNEQFF,TGTGCCAGCAGCGTGAGACTAGCGGAGACGTACAATGAGCAGTTCTTC
.,TRBV9,once,TRBJ2-3,CASSVAMSTDTQYF,TGTGCCAGCAGCGTAGCTATGAGCACAGATACGCAGTATTTT
TRBD2,TRBV11-2,.,TRBJ2-3,CASSLASGRAGRDTQYF,TGTGCCAGCAGCTTAGCTAGCGGGAGGGCCGGAAGAGATACGCAGTATTTT
.,TRBV5-8,.,TRBJ1-6,CASSLAGNNSPLHF,TGTGCCAGCAGCTTGGCAGGGAATAATTCACCCCTCCACTTT
TRBD2,TRBV27,.,TRBJ2-1,CASSPGTSGGNEQFF,TGTGCCAGCAGCCCCGGGACTAGCGGGGGGAATGAGCAGTTCTTC
TRBD1,TRBV19,.,TRBJ1-2,CASSISTGTGGGYTF,TGTGCCAGCTCAATATCGACCGGGACAGGAGGTGGCTACACCTTC
TRBD1,TRBV4-1,.,TRBJ1-5,CASSQEQGAENQPQHF,TGCGCCAGCAGCCAAGAACAGGGGGCCGAAAATCAGCCCCAGCATTTT
.,TRBV15,.,TRBJ1-1,CATSPYRDVEAFF,TGTGCCACCAGCCCTTACCGGGACGTTGAAGCTTTCTTT
.,TRBV6-5,few,TRBJ1-4,CASRAGAMEKLFF,TGTGCCAGCAGAGCAGGGGCGATGGAAAAACTGTTTTTT
.,TRBV9,.,TRBJ2-1,CASSPFSRGTRYNEQFF,TGTGCCAGCAGCCCCTTCAGTCGGGGGACCCGCTACAATGAGCAGTTCTTC
TRBD2,TRBV28,.,TRBJ2-1,CASITGTSGWNEQFF,TGTGCCAGCATCACCGGGACTAGTGGGTGGAATGAGCAGTTCTTC
.,TRBV9,.,TRBJ1-5,CASSVAGLDHQPQHF,TGTGCCAGCAGCGTAGCAGGGTTAGATCATCAGCCCCAGCATTTT
.,TRBV16,.,TRBJ2-7,CASSLGGYQGGGEQYF,TGTGCCAGCAGCCTCGGAGGATACCAGGGCGGAGGCGAGCAGTACTTC
TRBD1,TRBV5-4,.,TRBJ2-7,CASSSLGQGVYEQYF,TGTGCCAGCAGCTCCCTAGGACAGGGAGTCTACGAGCAGTACTTC
.,TRBV9,.,TRBJ2-1,CASSAPLGLEQFF,TGTGCCAGCAGCGCCCCGCTAGGTCTTGAGCAGTTCTTC
TRBD2,TRBV11-2,few,TRBJ2-1,CASSLEGGSSYNEQFF,TGTGCCAGCAGCTTAGAGGGCGGGAGCTCCTACAATGAGCAGTTCTTC
.,TRBV29-1,.,TRBJ1-2,CSVDSRGGGYTF,TGCAGCGTTGACTCGCGGGGAGGAGGCTACACCTTC
.,TRBV6-6,.,TRBJ1-2,CASSYPRGDYYGYTF,TGTGCCAGCAGTTACCCAAGGGGGGATTACTATGGCTACACCTTC
.,TRBV6-5,.,TRBJ1-4,CASSPGLPLEKLFF,TGTGCCAGCAGCCCCGGCCTCCCCCTTGAAAAACTGTTTTTT
.,TRBV9,.,TRBJ2-7,CASSVGYEQYF,TGTGCCAGCAGCGTAGGTTACGAGCAGTACTTC
.,TRBV6-5,.,TRBJ2-1,CASSYLGNNEQFF,TGTGCCAGCAGTTACCTAGGCAACAATGAGCAGTTCTTC
TRBD1,TRBV7-6,.,TRBJ1-5,CASSLGTGASNQPQHF,TGTGCCAGCAGCTTAGGGACAGGGGCCAGCAATCAGCCCCAGCATTTT
.,TRBV13,.,TRBJ1-3,CASSLRGIGNTIYF,TGTGCCAGCAGCTTAAGAGGGATCGGAAACACCATATATTTT
.,TRBV5-5,.,TRBJ1-5,CASSLGPGGGSNQPQHF,TGTGCCAGCAGCTTGGGGCCGGGAGGCGGGAGCAATCAGCCCCAGCATTTT
TRBD2,TRBV25-1,once,TRBJ2-1,CASSDSGLAEYNEQFF,TGTGCCAGCAGTGATTCTGGACTAGCGGAGTACAATGAGCAGTTCTTC
TRBD1,TRBV11-2,.,TRBJ1-2,CASSSALQGNYGYTF,TGTGCCAGCAGCTCCGCCCTACAGGGGAACTATGGCTACACCTTC
.,TRBV10-2,.,TRBJ2-4,CASSGGVRDIQYF,TGCGCCAGCAGTGGGGGGGTTCGGGACATTCAGTACTTC
TRBD1,TRBV28,.,TRBJ2-5,CASSSGTAEEETQYF,TGTGCCAGCAGTTCAGGGACAGCAGAGGAAGAGACCCAGTACTTC
TRBD1,TRBV7-2,once,TRBJ2-7,CASSLVNRGPYEQYF,TGTGCCAGCAGCTTAGTCAACAGGGGACCCTACGAGCAGTACTTC
.,TRBV7-2,.,TRBJ2-1,CASSLFSAYNEQFF,TGTGCCAGCAGCTTATTCTCGGCTTACAATGAGCAGTTCTTC
.,TRBV30,.,TRBJ1-5,CAWSGLTELGQPQHF,TGTGCCTGGAGTGGGCTTACGGAGTTGGGGCAGCCCCAGCATTTT
.,TRBV29-1,.,TRBJ2-2,CSVEDSHSNTGELFF,TGCAGCGTTGAAGATTCACACAGCAACACCGGGGAGCTGTTTTTT
.,TRBV11-1,.,TRBJ2-1,CASTPGGGYNEQFF,TGTGCCAGCACCCCGGGTGGGGGATACAATGAGCAGTTCTTC
TRBD2,TRBV27,.,TRBJ2-7,CASSLGREGTYEQYF,TGTGCCAGCAGTTTAGGGAGGGAAGGAACATACGAGCAGTACTTC
.,TRBV5-1,.,TRBJ1-1,CASSPPRVGTNTEAFF,TGCGCCAGCAGTCCCCCCAGGGTCGGGACGAACACTGAAGCTTTCTTT
.,TRBV27,.,TRBJ2-3,CASSLYRAGDTQYF,TGTGCCAGCAGTTTGTACAGGGCGGGGGATACGCAGTATTTT
TRBD2,TRBV6-1,few,TRBJ2-7,CASSEGLAVSYEQYF,TGTGCCAGCAGTGAAGGACTAGCGGTTTCCTACGAGCAGTACTTC
.,TRBV6-6,.,TRBJ1-4,CASSYSGEQVYEKLFF,TGTGCCAGCAGTTACTCCGGGGAACAAGTTTATGAAAAACTGTTTTTT
.,TRBV11-2,.,TRBJ1-1,CASSPGTGNTEAFF,TGTGCCAGCAGTCCAGGAACGGGGAACACTGAAGCTTTCTTT
.,TRBV4-1,.,TRBJ2-5,CASSQGQLLGETQYF,TGCGCCAGCAGCCAAGGTCAGCTCTTAGGTGAGACCCAGTACTTC
TRBD1,TRBV6-5,few,TRBJ1-6,CASSIGTGYRSPLHF,TGTGCCAGCAGTATCGGGACAGGGTATAGGTCACCCCTCCACTTT
.,TRBV27,few,TRBJ2-7,CASSSTGLDEQYF,TGTGCCAGCAGTTCGACAGGTTTGGACGAGCAGTACTTC
TRBD2,TRBV4-2,.,TRBJ2-1,CASSQSGGNGNEQFF,TGTGCCAGCAGCCAGTCCGGGGGGAATGGGAATGAGCAGTTCTTC
.,TRBV9,.,TRBJ2-1,CASSVRSYNEQFF,TGTGCCAGCAGCGTACGGAGCTACAATGAGCAGTTCTTC
.,TRBV19,few,TRBJ1-1,CASSDYTEAFF,TGTGCCAGTAGTGACTACACTGAAGCTTTCTTT
.,TRBV6-6,few,TRBJ1-5,CASSYDQWPQHF,TGTGCCAGCAGTTACGACCAGTGGCCCCAGCATTTT
.,TRBV30,.,TRBJ2-1,CAWSVQGYNEQFF,TGTGCCTGGAGTGTACAGGGATACAATGAGCAGTTCTTC
.,TRBV5-8,medium-sized,TRBJ2-5,CASSWRGVGQETQYF,TGTGCCAGCAGCTGGCGTGGGGTTGGCCAAGAGACCCAGTACTTC
.,TRBV6-1,.,TRBJ1-1,CASSELSGGYTEAFF,TGTGCCAGCAGTGAATTGTCGGGGGGGTACACTGAAGCTTTCTTT
.,TRBV15,.,TRBJ1-4,CATSRGQVLTPNEKLFF,TGTGCCACCAGCAGAGGCCAAGTACTGACACCCAATGAAAAACTGTTTTTT
.,TRBV6-1,.,TRBJ2-1,CAIGSGLSYNEQFF,TGTGCCATCGGCTCAGGGCTCTCCTACAATGAGCAGTTCTTC